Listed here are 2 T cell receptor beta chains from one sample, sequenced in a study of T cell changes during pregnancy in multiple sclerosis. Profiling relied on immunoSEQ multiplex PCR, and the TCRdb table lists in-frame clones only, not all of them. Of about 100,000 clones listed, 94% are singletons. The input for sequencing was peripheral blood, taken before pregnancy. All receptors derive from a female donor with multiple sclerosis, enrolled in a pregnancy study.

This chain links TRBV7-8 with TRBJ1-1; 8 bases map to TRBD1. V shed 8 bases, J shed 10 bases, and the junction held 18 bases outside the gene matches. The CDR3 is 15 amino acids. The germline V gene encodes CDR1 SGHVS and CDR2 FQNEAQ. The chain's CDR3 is CASWSLGRDRGGAFF. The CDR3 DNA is TGTGCCAGCTGGAGTTTGGGACGCGACAGGGGTGGAGCTTTCTTT.

The CDR3 is CASGFTAGVEAFF. CDR3 coding DNA: TGTGCTAGTGGTTTCACGGCGGGGGTAGAAGCTTTCTTT. V and J are TRBV12-5 and TRBJ1-1; D might be TRBD1 (5 bases). The germline CDR1 and CDR2 sequences are LGHNT and FRNRAP. The CDR3 covers 13 residues. Trimming pared 3 bases from V and 8 bases from J, leaving 13 bases between.